The 21 T cell receptor beta chains below all came from one sample that was sequenced in a study of shared clonotypes between healthy human individuals. Clones were sequenced by immunoSEQ multiplex PCR, and TCRdb holds only the in-frame ones, with some missing. The sample consists of approximately 500,000 clones, 81% of them appearing once. The sequencing sample was made of PBMCs. Receptors originate from a woman aged 40-49 years in good health. Some clones in this sample may be carry-over from other donors' samples.

The chain couples TRBV19 to TRBJ2-7; TRBD2 is a possible D gene (6 bases). Germline CDR1 and CDR2: LNHDA and SQIVND (reference sequence). The CDR3 is 17 amino acids. Trimming left V 5 bases short and J 3 bases short, with 23 bases between. In DNA form, the CDR3 reads TGTGCCAGTAGTCCAGGGTTTTCCGGGAGAGGGCTCTACGAGCAGTACTTC. As protein: CASSPGFSGRGLYEQYF.

This chain links TRBV27 with TRBJ1-5, with unresolved D. Between the trimmed V and J ends, which lost 2 bases and 1 base, there was a span of 9 bases. The CDR3 loop spans 15 amino acids. The germline gives CDR1 MNHEY, CDR2 SMNVEV (reference sequence). The CDR3 spells CASSLNRLSNQPQHF. The CDR3 nucleotides read TGTGCCAGCAGTTTAAACCGACTAAGCAATCAGCCCCAGCATTTT.

The J gene is TRBJ2-1, the V gene TRBV5-4; D not resolved. CDR3 length equals 14 residues. Trimming removed 2 bases at V and 0 bases at J, with 6 bases between. CDR1 is SGHNT and CDR2 is YYREEE in the germline V gene (reference sequence). Written as DNA, the CDR3 is TGTGCCAGCAGCTTACCTGGCTCCTACAATGAGCAGTTCTTC. It codes for CASSLPGSYNEQFF.

The chain carries TRBV7-2 and TRBJ2-7, with D perhaps TRBD2 (5 bases). Germline CDR1 reads SGHTA; CDR2 reads FQGNSA. The CDR3 runs to 14 residues. V was pared by 2 bases and J by 0 bases, with 8 bases between. The CDR3 loop reads CASSLSGISYEQYF. DNA of the CDR3: TGTGCCAGCAGCTTATCCGGGATCTCCTACGAGCAGTACTTC. The complete variable domain, with remaining parts taken from reference TRBV7-2 and TRBJ2-7, reads GAGVSQSPSNKVTEKGKDVELRCDPISGHTALYWYRQSLGQGLEFLIYFQGNSAPDKSGLPSDRFSAERTGGSVSTLTIQRTQQEDSAVYLCASSLSGISYEQYFGPGTRLTVT.

The chain recombines TRBV5-4 with TRBJ2-3; 9 bases map to TRBD2. Per the germline V gene, CDR1 is SGHNT and CDR2 is YYREEE (reference sequence). V lost 0 bases and J lost 1; bases outside the gene matches: 0. The CDR3 extends over 15 amino acids. CDR3 protein: CASSLGLAGTDTQYF. Here the CDR3 DNA reads TGTGCCAGCAGCTTGGGACTAGCGGGCACAGATACGCAGTATTTT.

In the case of this clone: Being one base from a much bigger clone, this may be a read error. V gene TRBV18 combines with J gene TRBJ2-4, with a tentative D call TRBD1 (5 bases). CDR3 size: 16 residues. Germline V gives CDR1 KGHSH, CDR2 LQKENI. The DNA of the CDR3 is TGTGCCAACTCACCCCCGTCAGGGCTAGCCAAAAACATTCAGTACTTC. Its protein product is CANSPPSGLAKNIQYF. Full variable domain (rest looked up from reference TRBV18 and TRBJ2-4): NAGVMQNPRHLVRRRGQEARLRCSPMKGHSHVYWYRQLPEEGLKFMVYLQKENIIDESGMPKERFSAEFPKEGPSILRIQQVVRGDSAAYFCANSPPSGLAKNIQYFGAGTRLSVL.

On this clone itself: Only one base separates this from a far larger clonotype, so it likely reflects a read error. The rearrangement links TRBV29-1 to TRBJ2-1; 9 bases align to TRBD2. J gave up 0 bases and V 5 bases, and 5 bases lay outside the gene matches. The germline gives CDR1 SQVTM, CDR2 ANQGSEA. The CDR3 consists of 15 residues. The CDR3 is CSVQISGGSYNEQFF. For the CDR3, the DNA is TGCAGCGTTCAAATTAGCGGGGGCTCCTACAATGAGCAGTTCTTC.

The genes are TRBV6-1 and TRBJ1-5, with D maybe TRBD1 (5 bases). The CDR3 loop spans 13 amino acids. Trimming took 8 bases from V and 5 from J, leaving 13 bases between them. Germline loops: CDR1 MNHNS, CDR2 SASEGT. The CDR3 sequence is CASGGDSDQPQHF. The CDR3 nucleotides read TGTGCCAGCGGGGGAGATTCTGATCAGCCCCAGCATTTT.

CDR3 sequence reads: CASSASGSGTDTQYF. In nucleotides, the CDR3 is TGTGCCAGTAGTGCTAGCGGGAGTGGCACAGATACGCAGTATTTT. The J gene is TRBJ2-3, the V gene TRBV19; TRBD2 matches 10 bases. The CDR3 spans 15 residues. Germline CDR1 and CDR2: LNHDA and SQIVND (reference sequence). With 5 bases clipped from V and 1 base from J, the junction kept 3 bases outside the gene matches.

The chain uses TRBV5-1 and TRBJ2-7; no clear D. This CDR3 has 13 amino acids. CDR1 SGHRS and CDR2 YFSETQ come from the germline V gene. The V end lost 0 bases, the J end lost 5 bases, and 9 bases lay between the germline ends. The CDR3 is CASSLGGKDEQYF. The CDR3 region has the DNA TGCGCCAGCAGCTTGGGGGGAAAGGACGAGCAGTACTTC.

The CDR3 region is CASSLRTSYGYTF. The CDR3 DNA sequence: TGTGCCAGCAGCTTGCGGACATCCTATGGCTACACCTTC. This rearrangement joins TRBV5-4 to TRBJ1-2, with D tentatively TRBD1 (5 bases). V shed 1 base and J shed 4 bases, with 8 bases lying between them. Germline V gene sequence: CDR1 SGHNT, CDR2 YYREEE (reference sequence). This CDR3 has 13 residues.

In its sample, this clone was seen once. A read error likely explains this, since a far larger clone differs by one base. The V call is TRBV2, the J call TRBJ2-5; the match to TRBD2 covers 8 bases. The germline gives CDR1 SNHLY, CDR2 FYNNEI. The CDR3 runs 14 residues. J gave up 5 bases and V 5 bases, and 7 bases lay outside the gene matches. The CDR3: CASSRQRECETQYF. The DNA of the CDR3 is TGTGCCAGCAGTCGGCAGCGGGAGTGCGAGACCCAGTACTTC. Supplemented by reference TRBV2 and TRBJ2-5, the full variable domain reads EPEVTQTPSHQVTQMGQEVILRCVPISNHLYFYWYRQILGQKVEFLVSFYNNEISEKSEIFDDQFSVERPDGSNFTLKIRSTKLEDSAMYFCASSRQRECETQYFGPGTRLLVL.

The chain uses TRBV9 and TRBJ2-2; 10 bases map to TRBD2. CDR1 SGDLS and CDR2 YYNGEE come from the germline V gene. The V and J ends lost 0 bases and 4 bases, in that order; junction bases with no gene match: 9. There are 18 residues in the CDR3. The CDR3 protein is CASSVVASGSGSTGELFF. CDR3 nucleotides: TGTGCCAGCAGCGTAGTCGCTAGCGGGAGTGGGAGCACCGGGGAGCTGTTTTTT.

Concerning this clone itself: A read error likely explains this, since a far larger clone differs by one base. The chain employs TRBV5-1 and TRBJ2-3; 8 nucleotides align to TRBD2. This CDR3 has 15 amino acids. V lost 0 bases to trimming and J lost 4 bases; unmatched junction nucleotides: 4. Germline CDR1 and CDR2: SGHRS and YFSETQ. CDR3 bases: TGCGCCAGCAGCTTGGCCGGGAGGGCCGCAGATACGCAGTATTTT. This gives the protein CASSLAGRAADTQYF.

A word on this clone: One base away lies a much larger clone, so this may be a sequencing read error. The chain employs TRBV4-3 and TRBJ2-1, with D possibly being TRBD2 (6 bases). CDR3 length equals 21 residues. In germline, CDR1 is LGHNA, CDR2 YSLEER. V lost 0 bases, J lost 0 bases, and 24 bases lay in between. This CDR3 is CASSQEDIPSVRVSSYNEQFF. DNA for the CDR3: TGCGCCAGCAGCCAAGAAGATATCCCTAGCGTGAGGGTGAGCTCCTACAATGAGCAGTTCTTC.

This rearrangement joins TRBV10-3 to TRBJ2-7; 9 bases are shared with TRBD1. Germline V gene data show CDR1 as ENHRY and CDR2 as SYGVKD. CDR3 length: 14 amino acids. After removal of 6 bases from V and 2 bases from J, the junction contained 5 bases not matched to a gene. The CDR3 bases are TGTGCCATCAGGAGGACAGGGGATACCTACGAGCAGTACTTC. This translates into CAIRRTGDTYEQYF.

The genes are TRBV19 and TRBJ1-2; 8 bases fit TRBD1. This CDR3 is built from 16 residues. The V gene's germline CDR1 is LNHDA and CDR2 SQIVND (reference sequence). The V segment lost 5 bases and the J segment 6 bases; nucleotides outside the gene matches: 14. CDR3 sequence (DNA): TGTGCCAGTAGTCCCTCCCCAGGACAGGGTACGGATGGCTACACCTTC. This translates into CASSPSPGQGTDGYTF. The full variable domain, rest sourced from reference TRBV19 and TRBJ1-2, is DGGITQSPKYLFRKEGQNVTLSCEQNLNHDAMYWYRQDPGQGLRLIYYSQIVNDFQKGDIAEGYSVSREKKESFPLTVTSAQKNPTAFYLCASSPSPGQGTDGYTFGSGTRLTVV.

The chain couples TRBV5-8 to TRBJ1-1; D perhaps matches TRBD1 (5 bases). CDR1 and CDR2 from the germline V gene are SGHTS and YDEGEE. Deletions cut 6 bases from V and 1 base from J, with 13 bases between. The CDR3 runs to 14 residues. The CDR3 region is CASNFWGTNTEAFF. The CDR3, as DNA: TGTGCCAGCAACTTTTGGGGGACGAACACTGAAGCTTTCTTT.

This chain joins TRBV28 and TRBJ2-7; D is possibly TRBD1 (6 bases). This CDR3 comprises 13 residues. The germline CDR1 and CDR2 sequences are MDHEN and SYDVKM. V dropped 5 bases and J dropped 3 bases, with 11 bases sitting between them. Here the CDR3 reads CASSGGLNYEQYF. The CDR3 nucleotides read TGTGCCAGCAGTGGGGGCCTGAACTACGAGCAGTACTTC.

The chain carries TRBV7-9 and TRBJ2-7; 8 bases are a match to TRBD2. Germline loops: CDR1 SEHNR, CDR2 FQNEAQ (reference sequence). After removal of 5 bases from V and 6 bases from J, the junction contained 12 bases not matched to a gene. The CDR3 has 15 amino acids. The CDR3 here is CASSPQAGEFREQYF. Written as DNA, the CDR3 is TGTGCCAGCAGCCCACAAGCGGGAGAGTTCCGCGAGCAGTACTTC.

The chain links TRBV6-5 to TRBJ2-2; 8 bases map to TRBD2. The CDR3 runs to 13 residues. Trimming took 7 bases from V and 6 from J; bases not matched to a gene: 4. Germline CDR1 MNHEY, CDR2 SVGAGI. The CDR3 bases are TGTGCCAGCAAGACTAGCGTCTCCGGGGAGCTGTTTTTT. It yields the protein CASKTSVSGELFF.